The entry that follows covers one T cell receptor (beta chain) sequence. What it recognizes is unknown. The data were obtained in a study of vaccination effects on CD4 cells after COVID-19. Study conclusions and caveats: Researchers reported few convalescent patients and no early post-infection timepoints in the study. Within healthy vaccinees, only 1 of 255 vaccine-induced clones displayed cross-reactivity with common cold coronaviruses.

Only in-frame clones appear in the TCRdb table, and some are missing; sequencing was by immunoSEQ multiplex PCR. The profile shows more than 9,500 clones, about 72% of them singletons. Germline V gives CDR1 MGHRA, CDR2 YSYEKL. The V segment lost 8 bases and the J segment 6 bases; nucleotides outside the gene matches: 11. CDR3 length equals 14 residues. Viral peptide pools were used in the ViraFEST assay to expand antigen-specific CD4+ T cells, and sequencing came afterward. Cultured cells yielded isolated CD4+ T cells after less than 11 days. BNT162b2 vaccine or mRNA-1273 vaccine was given to participants in two doses. Every well housed some 2 million PBMC, which grew in culture alongside about 9.9 IU/ml IL-2 and 8.5 to 10 ug/ml peptides.

This chain links TRBV4-1 with TRBJ1-2, with 8 bases lining up with TRBD1. The sample here was CD4+ T cells from PBMCs cultured with SARS-CoV-2 spike peptides, taken after COVID-19 vaccination. This clonotype was sampled from a human donor who received a COVID-19 vaccine. CDR3 coding DNA: TGCGCCAGCGAATTGAGACAGGGGTTTCATGGCTACACCTTC. As protein: CASELRQGFHGYTF.